The present T cell receptor (beta chain) was sequenced within a study of beta chain features in type 1 diabetes. Investigators reverse transcribed all isolated RNA, so they sequenced expressed TCRB transcripts. The repertoire was sequenced with immunoSEQ multiplex PCR; TCRdb's copy has only in-frame clones and lacks some. The top ten clones hold around 0.02% of a sample with 900,000 or so clones, around a sixth of them seen once. V lost 1 base, J lost 10 bases, and 9 bases stayed unmatched. The CDR3 runs 15 residues. Germline-derived CDR1 and CDR2 are LGHNA and YSLEER. The source of this sequence is a woman aged 18-29 years in good health. The sequenced material came from naive CD4+ T cells from blood. The chain combines TRBV4-3 with TRBJ2-3; 9 bases fit TRBD2. Here the CDR3 reads CASSQVVAGASPQYF. The CDR3 coding sequence is TGCGCCAGCAGCCAAGTTGTAGCGGGAGCGTCTCCGCAGTATTTT.